The 21 T cell receptor beta chains below come from one sample, sequenced in a study of CD8 T cells in ankylosing spondylitis. TCRdb analysed the 5' RACE reads with MiXCR anew, one entry per CDR3 protein. The sample has some 240,000 distinct CDR3 sequences; 18% are singletons. Sequenced: blood, either unsorted or a sorted T cell fraction (not recorded which). Receptor source: a male donor with ankylosing spondylitis or in good health (not recorded which).

This clonotype occurred many times. The chain recombines TRBV12-3 or TRBV12-4 with TRBJ2-5; D remains ambiguous. Trimming left V 6 bases short and J 5 bases short, with 13 bases between. The CDR3 spans 13 residues. CDR3 in amino acids: CASSPRSVETQYF. The CDR3 region has the DNA TGTGCCAGCAGCCCTCGATCCGTTGAGACCCAGTACTTC.

This clonotype has a count of ten or more. The chain has TRBV29-1 and TRBJ2-1; D could derive from TRBD1 or TRBD2 (7 bases each). CDR1 is SQVTM, CDR2 ANQGSEA, per germline. V dropped 5 bases and J dropped 5 bases, with 19 bases sitting between them. There are 15 residues in the CDR3. CDR3 sequence: CSVQRGGTDNNEQFF. The CDR3 DNA reads TGCAGCGTTCAAAGGGGGGGGACAGATAACAATGAGCAGTTCTTC.

The chain combines TRBV7-2 with TRBJ2-5; unclear D gene. This CDR3 contains 13 residues. V dropped 8 bases and J dropped 2 bases, with 12 bases sitting between them. Germline assignment: CDR1 SGHTA and CDR2 FQGNSA. The CDR3 region has the DNA TGTGCCAGCGCCCGAGGAGCACAAGAGACCCAGTACTTC. Protein sequence: CASARGAQETQYF.

The V call is TRBV9, the J call TRBJ2-1, with a weak D call TRBD1 (5 bases). Germline CDR1 is SGDLS and CDR2 is YYNGEE. CDR3 length equals 15 residues. V was clipped by 0 bases and J by 9 bases, with 16 bases between them. The CDR3 nucleotides are TGTGCCAGCAGCGTAGGGGGCGGAACGCTTACTGAGCAGTTCTTC. As protein: CASSVGGGTLTEQFF.

The chain carries TRBV29-1 and TRBJ2-1; D gene ambiguous. Trimming removed 6 bases at V and 7 bases at J, with 19 bases between. CDR1 is SQVTM and CDR2 is ANQGSEA in the germline V gene. This CDR3 spans 14 amino acids. In nucleotides, the CDR3 is TGCAGCGTCCCCCCTACGGGCCCTGGGAATGAGCAGTTCTTC. This encodes CSVPPTGPGNEQFF.

This chain connects TRBV11-3 to TRBJ2-1; TRBD2 is a possible D gene (6 bases). This CDR3 contains 15 residues. Germline CDR1 SGHNT, CDR2 YENEEA. Trimming cost V 4 bases and J 6 bases, with 16 bases left between them. In DNA, the CDR3 is TGTGCCAGCAGCTCCCGGGACTCCTCCCTCAATGAGCAGTTCTTC. Its translation: CASSSRDSSLNEQFF.

The rearrangement uses TRBV6-2 or TRBV6-3 and TRBJ2-3; weak D call: TRBD2 (6 bases). Germline values: CDR1 MNHEY, CDR2 SVGEGT. Trimming pared 0 bases from V and 2 bases from J, leaving 21 bases between. The CDR3 is 19 amino acids. The CDR3 coding sequence is TGTGCCAGCAGTTACTCGAACCCTGCCCTAGCGCAGAACACAGATACGCAGTATTTT. Protein product: CASSYSNPALAQNTDTQYF.

The chain links TRBV12-3 or TRBV12-4 to TRBJ2-1; 9 nucleotides align to TRBD1. With 6 bases clipped from V and 7 bases from J, the junction kept 10 bases outside the gene matches. The CDR3 totals 15 residues. The CDR3 DNA reads TGTGCCAGCAGCCCAGCCGGGACAGGGTTTAATGAGCAGTTCTTC. Amino acid sequence: CASSPAGTGFNEQFF.

This rearrangement joins TRBV4-1 to TRBJ2-7; maybe TRBD2 (5 bases). Trimming took 2 bases from V and 6 from J, leaving 11 bases between them. Germline V gene data show CDR1 as MGHRA and CDR2 as YSYEKL. This CDR3 comprises 13 residues. This chain's CDR3 is CASSQRWAGEQYF. In DNA form, the CDR3 reads TGCGCCAGCAGCCAAAGATGGGCGGGCGAGCAGTACTTC.

The V and J genes are TRBV7-9 and TRBJ1-1, with D possibly TRBD1 on 6 matching bases. The CDR3 sequence is 14 residues long. Germline V CDR1 and CDR2: SEHNR, FQNEAQ (reference sequence). Trimming left V 6 bases short and J 1 base short, with 12 bases between. CDR3 in amino acids: CASRLQGGNTEAFF. CDR3 nucleotides: TGTGCCAGCAGATTACAGGGTGGGAACACTGAAGCTTTCTTT.

The chain recombines TRBV9 with TRBJ2-1, with D perhaps matching TRBD1 or TRBD2 (5 bases each). V gave up 0 bases and J gave up 1 base, with 8 bases separating them. Germline-derived CDR1 and CDR2 are SGDLS and YYNGEE. The CDR3 spans 15 residues. Here the CDR3 reads CASSVVGVSYNEQFF. Written as DNA, the CDR3 is TGTGCCAGCAGCGTAGTGGGGGTTTCCTACAATGAGCAGTTCTTC.

The table lists this clonotype with a few counts. The chain recombines TRBV9 with TRBJ2-2; no reliable D call. The germline V gene has CDR1 SGDLS and CDR2 YYNGEE. CDR3 length: 13 residues. Trimming cost V 9 bases and J 3 bases, with 12 bases left between them. The CDR3 DNA sequence: TGTGCCACCCAAGTACGTGACACCGGGGAGCTGTTTTTT. It codes for CATQVRDTGELFF.

In its sample, this clonotype was seen a few times. The chain recombines TRBV5-6 with TRBJ2-2; D is uncertain. The germline gives CDR1 SGHDT, CDR2 YYEEEE. The CDR3 consists of 15 residues. With 6 bases removed from V and 0 bases from J, the gap between germline ends came to 12 bases. CDR3 loop: CASTNPPPNTGELFF. The CDR3 DNA reads TGTGCCAGCACAAATCCCCCCCCGAACACCGGGGAGCTGTTTTTT. The full variable domain, rest sourced from reference TRBV5-6 and TRBJ2-2, is DAGVTQSPTHLIKTRGQQVTLRCSPKSGHDTVSWYQQALGQGPQFIFQYYEEEERQRGNFPDRFSGHQFPNYSSELNVNALLLGDSALYLCASTNPPPNTGELFFGEGSRLTVL.

This clonotype was detected a few times. The chain has TRBV10-3 and TRBJ2-2; TRBD1 matches 12 bases. The CDR3 consists of 17 residues. Germline values: CDR1 ENHRY, CDR2 SYGVKD. V lost 0 bases to trimming and J lost 7 bases; unmatched junction nucleotides: 6. The CDR3, as DNA: TGTGCCATCAGTGAGTCGTGGGACAGGGGGCCGGTCGGGGAGCTGTTTTTT. Protein product: CAISESWDRGPVGELFF.

The V gene is TRBV12-3 or TRBV12-4, the J gene TRBJ2-1, with 12 positions matching TRBD2. V dropped 4 bases and J dropped 8; count of bases not matched to a gene: 6. This CDR3 region has 15 residues. This CDR3 reads CASSSLAGGPDEQFF. CDR3 sequence (DNA): TGTGCCAGCAGTTCTCTAGCGGGAGGGCCCGATGAGCAGTTCTTC.

This clonotype has more than one count but fewer than ten. This chain joins TRBV29-1 and TRBJ2-2; TRBD2 agrees at 8 bases. V gave up 3 bases and J gave up 2 bases; unmatched junction bases: 5. Germline CDR1 reads SQVTM; CDR2 reads ANQGSEA. This CDR3 has 15 amino acids. In nucleotides, the CDR3 is TGCAGCGTTGAGAGTCTAGCGGGTAACACCGGGGAGCTGTTTTTT. Its protein product is CSVESLAGNTGELFF.

This chain uses TRBV6-1 with TRBJ2-3, with a tentative D call TRBD2 (6 bases). Germline V gene sequence: CDR1 MNHNS, CDR2 SASEGT. The CDR3 consists of 15 residues. The V gene lost 6 bases and the J gene lost 0 bases, with 13 bases spanning the gap. As DNA, the CDR3 is TGTGCCAGCAGCCGGCCGGGACTTAGCACAGATACGCAGTATTTT. This translates into CASSRPGLSTDTQYF.

In its sample, this clonotype was seen a few times. The chain employs TRBV4-1 and TRBJ2-7, with D possibly TRBD1 on 6 matching bases. The CDR3 length is 16 residues. Per the germline V gene, CDR1 is MGHRA and CDR2 is YSYEKL. The V and J ends lost 5 bases and 5 bases respectively, with 22 bases between them. Written as DNA, the CDR3 is TGCGCCAGCAGCATCGGGCAGGGGACCTCTCGGGACGAGCAGTACTTC. Its protein product is CASSIGQGTSRDEQYF.

On this clonotype itself: This sequence may be a read error, since a much larger clone differs from it by one base. The chain is built from TRBV7-9 and TRBJ1-1, with a weak D call TRBD1 (5 bases). V lost 0 bases, J lost 4 bases, and 9 bases lay in between. Germline V gives CDR1 SEHNR, CDR2 FQNEAQ (reference sequence). The CDR3 has 14 amino acids. CDR3: CASSLAGGGTEAFF. The CDR3 coding sequence is TGTGCCAGCAGCTTAGCGGGGGGTGGCACTGAAGCTTTCTTT.

The rearrangement joins TRBV29-1 to TRBJ2-4; D may be TRBD1 or TRBD2 (7 bases each). CDR1 and CDR2 (germline): SQVTM, ANQGSEA. This CDR3 contains 15 residues. V gave up 6 bases and J gave up 0 bases, with 15 bases separating them. DNA for the CDR3: TGCAGCGTGGCAGGGGGGGACTTAGCCAAAAACATTCAGTACTTC. As protein: CSVAGGDLAKNIQYF.

This clonotype appeared a few times. The chain couples TRBV12-3 or TRBV12-4 to TRBJ2-1, with D hard to call. With 7 bases removed from V and 6 bases from J, the gap between germline ends came to 13 bases. The CDR3 runs 13 residues. The CDR3 here is CASTLTPGNEQFF. The CDR3 DNA follows: TGTGCCAGCACCCTAACTCCTGGCAATGAGCAGTTCTTC.